Below are 17 T cell receptor beta chains sequenced from a single sample in a study of blood T cell repertoires in COVID-19. Libraries were prepared by immunoSEQ multiplex PCR; TCRdb keeps only in-frame clonotypes and omits some of them. The table records around 280,000 clones, nearly 90% of them present only once. Sequencing was performed on PBMCs or T cells enriched from blood (not recorded which). These receptors came from a woman between 18 and 29 years old with acute COVID-19.

The gene calls are TRBV5-1 and TRBJ1-1; 7 positions agree with TRBD1. V lost 4 bases and J lost 0; bases outside the gene matches: 9. Germline lookup yields CDR1 SGHRS and CDR2 YFSETQ. The CDR3 contains 16 residues. The CDR3 reads CASSLRQGLMNTEAFF. DNA of the CDR3: TGCGCCAGCAGCCTCCGACAGGGTCTCATGAACACTGAAGCTTTCTTT.

The count of this clone is one. This chain links TRBV14 with TRBJ2-3; TRBD1 might be the D (6 bases). V lost 3 bases to trimming and J lost 2 bases, with 15 bases between them. The CDR3 runs to 16 residues. Germline loops: CDR1 SGHDN, CDR2 FVKESK. CDR3 residues: CASSQLPVGATDTQYF. The CDR3 DNA follows: TGTGCCAGCAGCCAGCTCCCGGTGGGGGCCACAGATACGCAGTATTTT.

The chain joins TRBV7-8 to TRBJ2-3; 10 bases map to TRBD2. Germline V gene lookup returns CDR1 SGHVS and CDR2 FQNEAQ. The length of the CDR3 is 19 residues. With V trimmed by 5 bases and J by 4 bases, 18 bases remained unmatched. CDR3 sequence: CASSVPRTEGTSEPDTQYF. CDR3 nucleotide sequence: TGTGCCAGCAGCGTCCCGAGGACGGAAGGGACTAGCGAACCAGATACGCAGTATTTT.

This clone was found once. This chain uses TRBV24-1 with TRBJ1-3; D remains ambiguous. The germline V gene encodes CDR1 KGHDR and CDR2 SFDVKD. The CDR3 has 13 residues. V was pared by 5 bases and J by 7 bases, with 11 bases between. The CDR3 sequence is CATSVLRWNTIYF. In nucleotides, the CDR3 is TGTGCCACCAGTGTATTGCGGTGGAACACCATATATTTT.

The genes are TRBV7-9 and TRBJ1-3; maybe TRBD1 (5 bases). The CDR3 length is 15 residues. Trimming removed 5 bases from V and 3 bases from J, with 14 bases in between. Germline CDR1 SEHNR, CDR2 FQNEAQ (reference sequence). The CDR3 here is CASSTSGPFGNTIYF. The CDR3 bases are TGTGCCAGCAGCACGTCAGGGCCCTTTGGAAACACCATATATTTT.

The count of this clone is one. The chain links TRBV15 to TRBJ1-1, with 9 nucleotides matching TRBD1. The CDR3 has 18 amino acids. Germline lookup yields CDR1 LNHNV and CDR2 YYDKDF (reference sequence). The ends lost 1 base at V and 1 base at J; junction bases unmatched: 10. Written as DNA, the CDR3 is TGTGCCACCAGCAGAGTCGGCGGGACAGGGAGGAAGAACACTGAAGCTTTCTTT. Its translation: CATSRVGGTGRKNTEAFF.

This rearrangement joins TRBV7-6 to TRBJ2-3; D possibly corresponds to TRBD1 (6 bases). This CDR3 is 16 amino acids long. Trimming left V 6 bases short and J 4 bases short, with 20 bases between. Looked up from germline, CDR1 is SGHVS and CDR2 is FNYEAQ. DNA of the CDR3: TGTGCCAGCAGTTCGCGACAGGCCGGAGACGCAGATACGCAGTATTTT. Translated: CASSSRQAGDADTQYF.

The chain links TRBV2 to TRBJ1-1; a possible D gene is TRBD1 (5 bases). The CDR3 is 13 amino acids. V lost 10 bases and J 3 bases, leaving 15 bases between the germline ends. Germline V gene lookup returns CDR1 SNHLY and CDR2 FYNNEI. In DNA, the CDR3 is TGTGCCATAACGGGGGATCGGGACACTGAAGCTTTCTTT. Encoded protein: CAITGDRDTEAFF.

On this clone itself: Other nucleotide sequences in the sample specify the same CDR3. V usage is TRBV30 and J usage is TRBJ1-6; possibly TRBD1 for D (6 bases). CDR1 GTSNPN and CDR2 SVGIG come from the germline V gene (reference sequence). Trimming left V 3 bases short and J 0 bases short, with 9 bases between. This CDR3 region has 15 residues. CDR3 sequence reads: CAWSRGSSYNSPLHF. In DNA form, the CDR3 reads TGTGCCTGGAGCAGGGGAAGCTCCTATAATTCACCCCTCCACTTT.

The chain recombines TRBV24-1 with TRBJ2-3; D remains ambiguous. CDR3 length: 11 amino acids. With 9 bases removed from V and 4 bases from J, the gap between germline ends came to 7 bases. Germline CDR1 and CDR2: KGHDR and SFDVKD. The CDR3 here is CATSFADTQYF. For the CDR3, the DNA is TGTGCCACCTCCTTCGCAGATACGCAGTATTTT.

This clone showed up just once. This chain joins TRBV9 and TRBJ1-6; the match to TRBD1 covers 7 bases. The CDR3 sequence is 17 residues long. J lost 7 bases, V lost 1 base, and 11 bases had no gene match. Per germline, CDR1 SGDLS and CDR2 YYNGEE. The CDR3 nucleotides read TGTGCCAGCAGCGTAACAGCCCTAGGGGGCGCAAATTCACCCCTCCACTTT. This encodes CASSVTALGGANSPLHF.

CDR3 nucleotides: TGTGCCAGCAGCTTAATGAGTAGCGGCAATGAGCAGTTCTTC. It translates to CASSLMSSGNEQFF. The J gene is TRBJ2-1, the V gene TRBV7-3; TRBD2 might be the D (6 bases). The CDR3 spans 14 residues. Trimming took off 1 base at V and 6 bases at J, with 10 bases between the two ends. CDR1 is SGHTA and CDR2 is FQGTGA in the germline V gene.

This clone was counted between two and nine times. The chain uses TRBV3-1 (or the pseudogene TRBV3-2) and TRBJ1-2, with 7 bases identical to TRBD1. The germline V gene has CDR1 LGHDT and CDR2 YNNKEL (reference sequence). Germline trimming cut 4 bases from V and 3 bases from J; bases unmatched to any gene: 5. CDR3 length: 14 amino acids. The DNA of the CDR3 is TGTGCCAGCAGCCGAGGGACAGCAGACTATGGCTACACCTTC. It codes for CASSRGTADYGYTF.

V and J are TRBV27 and TRBJ2-3; D is possibly TRBD1 (5 bases). The CDR3 is 13 residues long. Germline values: CDR1 MNHEY, CDR2 SMNVEV (reference sequence). V lost 3 bases, J lost 3 bases, and 7 bases lay in between. The CDR3 reads CASSLAGTDTQYF. CDR3 DNA: TGTGCCAGCAGTTTGGCAGGGACAGATACGCAGTATTTT.

This clone showed up just a few times. CDR3 bases: TGCGCCAGCAGCTTCGGGGCGGAGGGCACCGGGGAGCTGTTTTTT. It codes for CASSFGAEGTGELFF. The rearrangement joins TRBV5-1 to TRBJ2-2, with TRBD2 as a possible D gene (6 bases). V lost 2 bases, J lost 4 bases, and 12 bases lay in between. Germline assignment: CDR1 SGHRS and CDR2 YFSETQ. The CDR3 has 15 amino acids.

V and J are TRBV5-1 and TRBJ2-1; 9 nucleotides line up with TRBD2. V was clipped by 4 bases and J by 6 bases; unmatched bases: 8. The CDR3 is 15 residues long. Germline values: CDR1 SGHRS, CDR2 YFSETQ. In DNA, the CDR3 is TGCGCCAGCAGCACAGGCGGGACTAGCTTCAATGAGCAGTTCTTC. Its protein is CASSTGGTSFNEQFF.

In this sample, this clone turned up a few times. V usage is TRBV27 and J usage is TRBJ2-7; D gene unclear. The CDR3 length is 13 residues. Germline lookup yields CDR1 MNHEY and CDR2 SMNVEV (reference sequence). The V and J ends lost 5 bases and 2 bases respectively, with 10 bases between them. CDR3 bases: TGTGCCAGCAGTAAGACATTAACCTACGAGCAGTACTTC. It translates to CASSKTLTYEQYF.